In this sample, the clone carrying this T cell receptor (beta chain) turned up many times. The target antigen is unknown. This entry is derived from a study of identical twins. MiXCR, run by TCRdb on the 5' RACE reads, gives a single entry per CDR3 protein. The sample yields approximately 670,000 distinct CDR3 sequences, 5.5% to 7.5% seen once. Study observations and caveats: Surplus twin overlap in beta out-of-frame sequences was less pronounced.

This CDR3 has 13 residues. Germline lookup yields CDR1 SEHNR and CDR2 FQNEAQ (reference sequence). Trimming removed 0 bases from V and 13 bases from J, with 13 bases in between. The gene calls are TRBV7-9 and TRBJ2-1; D is uncertain. This clonotype originated in a man between 18 and 35 years old in good health. Sequenced: naive T cells sorted from blood. The chain's CDR3 is CASSLARLTFQFF. CDR3 bases: TGTGCCAGCAGCTTAGCGCGACTTACCTTCCAGTTCTTC.